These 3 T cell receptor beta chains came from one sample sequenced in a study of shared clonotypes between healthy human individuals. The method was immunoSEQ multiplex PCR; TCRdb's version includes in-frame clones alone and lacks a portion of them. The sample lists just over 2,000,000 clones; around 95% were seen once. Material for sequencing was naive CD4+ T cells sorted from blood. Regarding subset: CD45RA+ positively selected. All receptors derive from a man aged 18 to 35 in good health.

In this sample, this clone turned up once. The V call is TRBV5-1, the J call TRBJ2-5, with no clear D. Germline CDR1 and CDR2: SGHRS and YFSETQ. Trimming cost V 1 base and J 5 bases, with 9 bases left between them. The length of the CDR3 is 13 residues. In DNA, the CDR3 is TGCGCCAGCAGCTTGCCCCCCCGGGAGACCCAGTACTTC. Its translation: CASSLPPRETQYF. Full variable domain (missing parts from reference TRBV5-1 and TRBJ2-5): KAGVTQTPRYLIKTRGQQVTLSCSPISGHRSVSWYQQTPGQGLQFLFEYFSETQRNKGNFPGRFSGRQFSNSRSEMNVSTLELGDSALYLCASSLPPRETQYFGPGTRLLVL.

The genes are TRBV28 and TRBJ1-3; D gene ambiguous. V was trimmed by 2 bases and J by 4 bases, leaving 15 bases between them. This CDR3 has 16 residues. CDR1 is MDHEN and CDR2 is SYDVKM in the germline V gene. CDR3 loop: CASSLIGIGRGNTIYF. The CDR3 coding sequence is TGTGCCAGCAGTTTAATTGGTATTGGGAGGGGAAACACCATATATTTT.

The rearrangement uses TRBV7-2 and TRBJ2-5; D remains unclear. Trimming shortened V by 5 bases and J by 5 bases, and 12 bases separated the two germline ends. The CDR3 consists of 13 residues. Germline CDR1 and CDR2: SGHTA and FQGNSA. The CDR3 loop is CASSPYVEETQYF. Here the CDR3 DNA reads TGTGCCAGCAGCCCCTACGTGGAGGAGACCCAGTACTTC.